The sample holds many counts of the clone carrying this T cell receptor (beta chain). Germline-derived CDR1 and CDR2 are LGHNA and YSLEER. CDR3 size: 15 residues. The V end lost 0 bases, the J end lost 0 bases, and 7 bases lay between the germline ends. The source of the sample is a study of T-cell reconstitution after alpha-beta-depleted transplantation in children. The TCRbeta library was prepared with unique molecular identifiers. TCRdb re-analysed the PCR reads in MiXCR, keeping a single row per CDR3 protein. Of roughly 610,000 distinct CDR3 sequences listed, roughly a tenth are singletons. The sample consisted of PBMCs from the stem cell graft donor, taken from the stem cell graft. The source of this sequence is a human donor who donated a stem cell graft to a child with acute myeloid leukemia. The chain combines TRBV4-3 with TRBJ2-3; D is unclear. The CDR3 loop reads CASSQDPTSTDTQYF. The CDR3 bases are TGCGCCAGCAGCCAAGATCCCACCAGCACAGATACGCAGTATTTT.